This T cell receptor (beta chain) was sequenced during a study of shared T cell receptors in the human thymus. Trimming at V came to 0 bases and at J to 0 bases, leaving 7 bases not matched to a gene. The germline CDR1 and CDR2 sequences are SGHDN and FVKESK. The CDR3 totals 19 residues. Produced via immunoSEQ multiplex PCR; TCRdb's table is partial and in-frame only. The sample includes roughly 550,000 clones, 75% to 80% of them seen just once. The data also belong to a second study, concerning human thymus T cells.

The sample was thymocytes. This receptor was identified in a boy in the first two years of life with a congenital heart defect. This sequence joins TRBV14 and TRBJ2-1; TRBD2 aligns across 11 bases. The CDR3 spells CASSQDPLLAGGSYNEQFF. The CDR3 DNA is TGTGCCAGCAGCCAAGATCCCCTTCTAGCGGGGGGCTCCTACAATGAGCAGTTCTTC.